This T cell receptor (beta chain) stems from a study of early T cells in non-severe SARS-CoV-2 infection. Study outcomes and limitations: There was a bias toward anti-spike CD8 responses in VDJdb matching, which missed private and CD4 specificities.

The CDR3 totals 17 residues. Trimming took 5 bases from V and 7 from J; bases not matched to a gene: 14. The germline V gene encodes CDR1 SGHVS and CDR2 FNYEAQ. As to this clonotype: Its antigen remains unknown.

TCRdb called the 5' RACE reads again in MiXCR, with one record for every CDR3 protein. This table has 100,000 to 120,000 distinct CDR3 sequences, roughly 12% appearing once. The J gene is TRBJ2-7, the V gene TRBV7-6; 13 bases align to TRBD2. The clonotype comes from an adult who was a healthcare worker with PCR-confirmed SARS-CoV-2 infection or an uninfected control (not recorded which). Sequencing used whole blood, obtained at baseline. The CDR3 DNA reads TGTGCCAGCAGCCCGACCGGGACTAGCGGGACCGCGGGAGAGCAGTACTTC. Protein: CASSPTGTSGTAGEQYF.